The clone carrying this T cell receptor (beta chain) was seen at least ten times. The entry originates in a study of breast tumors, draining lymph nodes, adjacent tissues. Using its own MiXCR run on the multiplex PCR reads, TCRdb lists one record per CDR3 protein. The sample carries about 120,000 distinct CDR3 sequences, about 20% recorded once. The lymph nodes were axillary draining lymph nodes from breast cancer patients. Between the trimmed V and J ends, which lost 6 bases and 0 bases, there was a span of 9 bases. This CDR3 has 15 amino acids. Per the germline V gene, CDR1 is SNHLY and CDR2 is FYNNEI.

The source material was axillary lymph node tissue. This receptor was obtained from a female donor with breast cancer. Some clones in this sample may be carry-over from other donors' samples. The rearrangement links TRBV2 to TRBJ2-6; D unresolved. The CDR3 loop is CASSAGPSGANVLTF. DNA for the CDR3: TGTGCCAGCAGCGCCGGACCCTCTGGGGCCAACGTCCTGACTTTC. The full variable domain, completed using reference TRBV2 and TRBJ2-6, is EPEVTQTPSHQVTQMGQEVILRCVPISNHLYFYWYRQILGQKVEFLVSFYNNEISEKSEIFDDQFSVERPDGSNFTLKIRSTKLEDSAMYFCASSAGPSGANVLTFGAGSRLTVL.